This T cell receptor (beta chain) was recorded in a study of T cells in Graves' hyperthyroidism and ophthalmopathy. Points from the study as a whole: Ophthalmopathy was separated from stable hyperthyroidism by a 13 V-J model. Blood also held most thyroid clonotypes expanded beyond 0.001.

Exclusion criteria comprised uncontrolled infection, other autoimmune disease, pregnancy or lactation. The blood sample dates from first hyperthyroidism diagnosis, preceding any ophthalmopathy symptoms. This clonotype was seen at least ten times. As yet, its antigen is unknown. Researchers took RNA transcripts and amplified the TCR beta CDR3 regions from them. The HTBI primer set drove a first-round RT-PCR of the TCR CDR3. TCRdb re-called the multiplex PCR reads through MiXCR, storing one row per CDR3 protein. Altogether 550,000 to 650,000 distinct CDR3 sequences are present, approximately 14% being singletons, with the ten largest covering 5% to 7%. This CDR3 is built from 14 residues. The V end was cut by 1 base, the J end by 4 bases, with 10 bases between. Germline V gene sequence: CDR1 MNHGY, CDR2 SAAAGT.

The material sequenced was blood. The chain is built from TRBV6-8 and TRBJ1-2; D perhaps matches TRBD1 (5 bases). The sequence was obtained from a young woman with Graves' hyperthyroidism that later progressed to Graves' ophthalmopathy. The chain's CDR3 is CASSYFGQGYGYTF. DNA of the CDR3: TGTGCCAGCAGTTACTTCGGGCAGGGCTATGGCTACACCTTC.